The source of this TCR beta chain is a study of blood T cell repertoires in COVID-19 (TCRdb year 2020). Broadly, across the study: Samples covering the acute and convalescent phases of COVID-19 were provided by collaborators in the United States, Italy and Spain. The material from the prospective study consisted of cDNA or gDNA derived from T cells, B-cell-depleted T cells, or PBMCs. Deeply sampled blood TCRbeta repertoires from subjects exposed to, actively infected with, or recovered from COVID-19 were included in the dataset. A freely available public database, intended as a resource for researchers studying the immune response to SARS-CoV-2, is where the repertoires were released. The samples were drawn from two sources: the first 160 participants of the ongoing ImmuneRACE study, and 1,000 to 1,500 subjects contributed by 6 global collaborators. The sample metadata nearly always contained a de-identified subject ID, COVID-19 status, age in years and sex. Where available, HLA class I and class II types were taken from metadata supplied by the sample provider and were not determined by assay-based typing. The paper as a whole reports these results and caveats: The quantity of clinical and demographic metadata differed by source and by participant and was supplied without curation.

Participants in the prospective study were enrolled through a virtual design, were aged roughly 18 to 90 years, and lived in roughly 24 United States geographic areas. In the prospective study, participants were assigned to cohorts based on the clinical history participants reported in a screening survey and a study questionnaire. Recovered participants in ImmuneRACE Cohort 3 were defined as having two consecutive negative NP/OP PCR tests, clearance from a healthcare professional, or resolution of symptoms. In the prospective study, mobile phlebotomists collected whole blood, serum and a nasopharyngeal or oropharyngeal swab from each participant. Additional blood draws and questionnaires over an approximately two-month period could optionally be provided by prospective study participants. Blood samples from the prospective study were shipped frozen or at room temperature prior to DNA extraction.

On this clone itself: The antigen this receptor binds is unknown. Base qualities are not provided; no much larger clone lies one nucleotide away.

TCRbeta CDR3 regions were amplified from genomic DNA by means of the immunoSEQ Assay, a bias-controlled multiplex PCR. Regarding the original processing steps: Nucleated cell counts per sample were estimated from amplification of reference gene primers within the assay. Sequence reads were collapsed and filtered to measure the absolute abundance of every unique TCRbeta CDR3 rearrangement. For each sample, productive Simpson clonality was calculated by taking the square root of Simpson's diversity index across productive rearrangements. TCRdb obtained this table from immuneACCESS and retained in-frame rearrangements with V and J assigned. These tables miss some clones; where compared with another copy, unresolved V genes account for less than half of the shortfall, and the remainder is unexplained. V and J calls plus clone size are reproduced from that table; the DNA served to infer D and trimming. The sample has approximately 200,000 clones on record, around 82% of them singletons. Of the sample, approximately 12% falls within the top ten clones.

Sequenced material: PBMCs or T cells enriched from blood (not recorded which). This receptor was identified in a man in his forties who had recovered from COVID-19.

The DNA is as follows: TGTGCCAGCAGCTTAAATCAGGGGGCGTCTAATGAGCAGTTCTTC. The translation is CASSLNQGASNEQFF. The V and J genes are TRBV7-8 and TRBJ2-1, with 8 central nucleotides matching TRBD1. From V the trimming removes 2 bases and from J it removes 7 bases, while the gene matches leave 7 bases of the junction unaccounted for. Spanning cysteine to phenylalanine, the CDR3 consists of 15 amino acids. The retained sequence is limited to the CDR3, 45 bases, with the frame set at the first base. CDR1 is given as SGHVS and CDR2 as FQNEAQ, both from the germline V gene.